Listed below are T cell receptor beta chains from one sample, sequenced in a study of blood T cell repertoires in COVID-19. Data came from immunoSEQ multiplex PCR; TCRdb stores just in-frame clones and leaves some out. The sample carries roughly 120,000 clones, over 75% recorded once. Sequencing was carried out using peripheral blood. The receptors were sampled from a woman older than 75 with active or convalescent COVID-19. Both conserved end residues are part of each CDR3. The D gene is left open where the match is weak. Clone size appears in some rows only: once, few, many, or a class for an expanded clone.

abundance	d_gene	j_gene	v_gene	CDR3nt	CDR3aa
few	TRBD2	TRBJ2-2	TRBV25-1	TGTGCCACCTCTAGCGGGAAGGTCACCGGGGAGCTGTTTTTT	CATSSGKVTGELFF
.	TRBD1	TRBJ1-1	TRBV6-4	TGTGCCAGCAGATCGAGACAGGGGAGGCCTTCTGAAGCTTTCTTT	CASRSRQGRPSEAFF
.	TRBD2	TRBJ2-1	TRBV27	TGTGCCAGCAGACTAGCGGGAGGGTCCAATGAGCAGTTCTTC	CASRLAGGSNEQFF
.	TRBD2	TRBJ2-3	TRBV11-2	TGTGCCAGCAGCAGCTTAGCGGGAGTCAGGTCAGATACGCAGTATTTT	CASSSLAGVRSDTQYF
.	.	TRBJ2-7	TRBV5-3	TGTGCCAGAAGCCCCCCAGTTAATTCCTACGAGCAGTACTTC	CARSPPVNSYEQYF
.	TRBD1	TRBJ1-6	TRBV30	TGTGCCTGGAGCTGGACAGGGAAAGTTCTTAATAATTCACCCCTCCACTTT	CAWSWTGKVLNNSPLHF
.	TRBD2	TRBJ2-7	TRBV7-8	TGTGCCAGCAGCTCAAGGACTAGCGGGATACCTTACGAGCAGTACTTC	CASSSRTSGIPYEQYF
.	TRBD1	TRBJ2-7	TRBV6-1	TGTGCCAGCAGTGAAGCGGGGACAGCCTACGAGCAGTACTTC	CASSEAGTAYEQYF
.	TRBD1	TRBJ2-1	TRBV13	TGTGCCAGCAGCTTCCACGGACAGGGGGCCCGGAGCTCCTACAATGAGCAGTTCTTC	CASSFHGQGARSSYNEQFF
.	TRBD1	TRBJ1-5	TRBV2	TGTGCCAGCAGTATTTTTACAGGGGTGGGTCAGCCCCAGCATTTT	CASSIFTGVGQPQHF
.	.	TRBJ2-3	TRBV5-1	TGCGCCAGCACCAGACAGGAACGCACAGATACGCAGTATTTT	CASTRQERTDTQYF
.	TRBD2	TRBJ2-1	TRBV6-6	TGTGCCAGCAGTACCCTCCTAGCGGGCTCCTACAATGAGCAGTTCTTC	CASSTLLAGSYNEQFF
few	TRBD1	TRBJ2-7	TRBV19	TGTGCCAGTAGTATAAGGGACAGACCCTACGAGCAGTACTTC	CASSIRDRPYEQYF
few	.	TRBJ2-1	TRBV7-9	TGTGCCAGCAGCCCTTTTGGAGCCCTTGCGGTGCAGTTCTTC	CASSPFGALAVQFF
.	.	TRBJ1-4	TRBV25-1	TGTGCCAGCAGTTCCCTGTGGGGGGGCCAGGAAGAAAAACTGTTTTTT	CASSSLWGGQEEKLFF
.	TRBD1	TRBJ2-2	TRBV19	TGTGCCACTACGACAGGGACCACCGGGGAGCTGTTTTTT	CATTTGTTGELFF
.	.	TRBJ2-3	TRBV7-2	TGTGCCAGCAGCCTCGGGACTAGCACAGATACGCAGTATTTT	CASSLGTSTDTQYF
.	.	TRBJ1-5	TRBV2	TGTGCCAGCAGTGGATCCGGGACAATTTATAGCAATCAGCCCCAGCATTTT	CASSGSGTIYSNQPQHF
few	.	TRBJ1-2	TRBV5-4	TGTGCCAGCAGATTAACAGCATCTAACTATGGCTACACCTTC	CASRLTASNYGYTF
.	TRBD1	TRBJ2-7	TRBV27	TGTGCCAGCAGTATCTATTCCGTCACAGGGGCCTACGAGCAGTACTTC	CASSIYSVTGAYEQYF
.	.	TRBJ2-5	TRBV3-1/TRBV3-2	TGTGCCAGCAGCCAAGTTTGGGGGAGGAGCCAAGAGACCCAGTACTTC	CASSQVWGRSQETQYF
.	.	TRBJ2-1	TRBV15	TGTGCCACCAGCAGAGATCGGGCCTACAATGAGCAGTTCTTC	CATSRDRAYNEQFF
.	TRBD1	TRBJ1-1	TRBV2	TGTGCCAGCAGTTCACAGGGGGCTCATAACACTGAAGCTTTCTTT	CASSSQGAHNTEAFF
few	TRBD1	TRBJ1-2	TRBV7-8	TGTGCCAGCAGCGCCCCCGGGACAGGCCTTTATTCTGGCTACACCTTC	CASSAPGTGLYSGYTF
.	TRBD2	TRBJ2-1	TRBV29-1	TGCAGCGTTCAGGGGACTAGCGGGGCCAATGAGCAGTTCTTC	CSVQGTSGANEQFF
.	.	TRBJ1-5	TRBV19	TGTGCCAGTAGTATTTTGGGGCACAATCAGCCCCAGCATTTT	CASSILGHNQPQHF
.	TRBD1	TRBJ1-6	TRBV9	TGTGCCAGCAGCGAAAGGGACAGGGAAAATTCACCCCTCCACTTT	CASSERDRENSPLHF
.	.	TRBJ2-1	TRBV21-1	TGTGCCAGCAGCGATAGCGGGAGGGCTCCGGGGCAGTTCTTC	CASSDSGRAPGQFF
.	TRBD1	TRBJ1-4	TRBV7-2	TGTGCCAGCAGCCCGCGACAGGGTGCTAATGAAAAACTGTTTTTT	CASSPRQGANEKLFF
.	TRBD1	TRBJ2-7	TRBV10-3	TGTGCCATCAGTGTTCTAAGGACAGGGAACCCCTACGAGCAGTACTTC	CAISVLRTGNPYEQYF
.	.	TRBJ2-6	TRBV3-1/TRBV3-2	TGTGCCAGCAGCCAAGGACTACTGCCCTCTGGGGCCAACGTCCTGACTTTC	CASSQGLLPSGANVLTF
.	.	TRBJ1-1	TRBV3-1/TRBV3-2	TGTGCCAGCAGCCAAGATCGAGTGAACACTGAAGCTTTCTTT	CASSQDRVNTEAFF
.	.	TRBJ2-7	TRBV5-1	TGCGCCAGCAGCTTGGAAGGGGGTTGGGACACTCCCTACGAGCAGTACTTC	CASSLEGGWDTPYEQYF
.	.	TRBJ1-5	TRBV5-1	TGCGCCAGCAGCTTGGAAACAGGGAGGGATCAGCCCCAGCATTTT	CASSLETGRDQPQHF
.	TRBD2	TRBJ2-7	TRBV7-9	TGTGCCAGCAGCTCCGGGACTAGCTACGAGCAGTACTTC	CASSSGTSYEQYF
.	TRBD2	TRBJ2-3	TRBV27	TGTGCCAGCAAACCCCCGGGACTAGCGACACTCACAGATACGCAGTATTTT	CASKPPGLATLTDTQYF
.	TRBD1	TRBJ1-6	TRBV9	TGTGCCAGCAGCGGTGGGACAGCTCCCTATAATTCACCCCTCCACTTT	CASSGGTAPYNSPLHF
.	.	TRBJ2-2	TRBV7-9	TGTGCCAGCAGCTTAGCCGGGTTTGGGGAGCTGTTTTTT	CASSLAGFGELFF
.	TRBD1	TRBJ2-1	TRBV19	TGTGCCAGTAGTGGATACGGGACAGGGGCGTCACATTCCTACAATGAGCAGTTCTTC	CASSGYGTGASHSYNEQFF
.	TRBD1	TRBJ2-5	TRBV10-3	TGTGCCATCGGTGGGACAGGGGGTCTGTACCAAGAGACCCAGTACTTC	CAIGGTGGLYQETQYF
.	.	TRBJ2-3	TRBV2	TGTGCCAGCTGCGACTATCCAAGCACAGATACGCAGTATTTT	CASCDYPSTDTQYF
.	.	TRBJ2-3	TRBV14	TGTGCCAGCAGCCACTCTGATACGCAGTATTTT	CASSHSDTQYF
.	.	TRBJ2-5	TRBV2	TGTGCCAGCAGTGAAGTGGACTACCGGCAAGAGACCCAGTACTTC	CASSEVDYRQETQYF
.	TRBD1	TRBJ1-5	TRBV6-4	TGTGCCAGCAGTGACTCTGGACAGGGGGCGTGGGGCAATCAGCCCCAGCATTTT	CASSDSGQGAWGNQPQHF
.	TRBD1	TRBJ2-2	TRBV5-1	TGCGCCAGCAGCAACCGGCCGGGACAGGGAAACACCGGGGAGCTGTTTTTT	CASSNRPGQGNTGELFF
.	TRBD2	TRBJ2-2	TRBV2	TGTGCCAGCAGGGAACTAGCGGGAGGGTACACCGGGGAGCTGTTTTTT	CASRELAGGYTGELFF
.	TRBD2	TRBJ2-1	TRBV11-2	TGTGCCAGCAGCTACGGGACTAGCGGGAGTAGTGAGCAGTTCTTC	CASSYGTSGSSEQFF
once	.	TRBJ2-7	TRBV5-1	TGCGCCAGCAGCTTTGACCCTTGGAGCTCCTACGAGCAGTACTTC	CASSFDPWSSYEQYF
.	.	TRBJ1-4	TRBV5-4	TGTGCCAGCAGCACGGGGGGTGCAACTAATGAAAAACTGTTTTTT	CASSTGGATNEKLFF
once	.	TRBJ2-7	TRBV5-1	TGCGCCAGCAGCTTGGAGGGCAGGGGCTCCTACGAGCAGTACTTC	CASSLEGRGSYEQYF
.	.	TRBJ1-2	TRBV10-3	TGTGCCATCAGTGAGTCAGGGGGTGGCTACACCTTC	CAISESGGGYTF
.	TRBD2	TRBJ2-5	TRBV29-1	TGCAGCGTCGCTACGGGACTAGCGGGAGCCGAGACCCAGTACTTC	CSVATGLAGAETQYF
.	.	TRBJ1-1	TRBV12-5	TGTGCTAGTGGTTTGGTACTAGGTATTTTATCCCCTGAAGCTTTCTTT	CASGLVLGILSPEAFF